The entry below describes one TCR beta chain. Germline V gene sequence: CDR1 SGHKS, CDR2 YYEKEE (reference sequence). This CDR3 has 14 amino acids. The source of the sample is a study of T cells expressing NK-cell markers. In the study overall: Sorted CD3+CD56+NKG2C+, CD3+CD56+NKG2C- and CD3+CD56-NKG2C+ T cells supplied TCR beta repertoires.

The authors made TCR beta cDNA libraries by 5'RACE template switching. This switching added a universal primer site and UMIs. Using the 5' RACE reads, TCRdb records one entry per CDR3 protein without DNA. There are 500,000 to 700,000 distinct CDR3 sequences in the sample, with 3.5% to 4.5% held by the top ten. Sequences were obtained from blood T cells: a sorted CD56 or NKG2C T cell subset, CD4+ or CD8+ T cells, or bulk PBMC T cells (not recorded which). The chain recombines TRBV5-5 with TRBJ2-5. The clonotype was recovered from a man aged 18 to 35 in good health. The CDR3 reads CASSLDAAEETQYF. The variable domain in full, completed from reference TRBV5-5 and TRBJ2-5, reads DAGVTQSPTHLIKTRGQQVTLRCSPISGHKSVSWYQQVLGQGPQFIFQYYEKEERGRGNFPDRFSARQFPNYSSELNVNALLLGDSALYLCASSLDAAEETQYFGPGTRLLVL.